Below are 22 T cell receptor beta chains sequenced from a single sample in a study of vaccination and CD4 T cells after COVID-19. The treatment here: roughly ten-day PBMC culture with coronavirus spike peptide pools or control peptides (ViraFEST assay). No antigen has been identified for these receptors. Cultured CD4+ T-cell DNA underwent Oncomine TCR Beta short-read sequencing. TCRdb used MiXCR to reprocess the PCR reads, holding one entry per CDR3 protein. The table lists 4,500 to 7,000 distinct CDR3 sequences, about 65% of them singletons. The sequenced sample was CD4+ T cells from blood, cultured in vitro. These receptors were obtained from a human donor who had recovered from COVID-19.

The V call is TRBV27, the J call TRBJ1-5, with D unclear. The CDR3 is made up of 14 amino acids. The V end was cut by 6 bases, the J end by 3 bases, with 12 bases between. In germline, CDR1 is MNHEY, CDR2 SMNVEV (reference sequence). DNA of the CDR3: TGTGCCAGCAGCCGTGCGGCCTCCAATCAGCCCCAGCATTTT. Translation gives CASSRAASNQPQHF.

This clonotype is medium-sized by share. The chain carries TRBV7-2 and TRBJ1-1; D remains unclear. Trimming stripped 5 bases from V and 2 bases from J, with 12 bases between. This CDR3 contains 14 residues. Germline V gives CDR1 SGHTA, CDR2 FQGNSA. The CDR3 here is CASSLYMGNTEAFF. The CDR3 bases are TGTGCCAGCAGCCTCTACATGGGAAACACTGAAGCTTTCTTT.

The chain carries TRBV6-5 and TRBJ2-1; D remains unclear. Matching the DNA end better, TRBJ2-7 makes the J call doubtful. Germline CDR1 reads MNHEY; CDR2 reads SVGAGI. CDR3 length: 13 residues. The CDR3 DNA sequence: TGTGCCAGCAGTTTGAGGCCAGCCGGAGAGCAGTACTTC. Protein sequence: CASSLRPAGEQYF.

Remarks on this clonotype: One junction end does not reproduce the germline sequence, and a read error may be involved. CDR3 loop: CATSIRANYGYTF. CDR3 DNA: TGTGCCACTAGCATCCGGGCCAACTATGGCTACACCTTC. The V gene is TRBV15, the J gene TRBJ1-2, with unresolved D. The CDR3 loop spans 13 amino acids. Germline assignment: CDR1 LNHNV and CDR2 YYDKDF (reference sequence).

This CDR3 is CASSPRTGNRNQPQHF. The CDR3 DNA is TGTGCCAGCAGCCCAAGAACAGGGAATCGTAATCAGCCCCAGCATTTT. V is TRBV7-2 and J is TRBJ1-5; TRBD1 might be the D (6 bases). This CDR3 spans 16 amino acids. Per the germline V gene, CDR1 is SGHTA and CDR2 is FQGNSA. V was cut by 5 bases and J by 4 bases, with 18 bases left in between.

This chain connects TRBV4-2 to TRBJ2-5, with TRBD2 as a possible D gene (6 bases). The V end lost 1 base, the J end lost 4 bases, and 10 bases lay between the germline ends. The CDR3 has 14 residues. The germline gives CDR1 LGHNA, CDR2 YNFKEQ. The CDR3 region is CASSQGTSRETQYF. CDR3 nucleotide sequence: TGTGCCAGCAGCCAAGGAACTAGCCGAGAGACCCAGTACTTC.

This clonotype was counted a few times. CDR3 amino acids: CASSVDTGARKLFF. The CDR3 coding sequence is TGTGCCAGCAGCGTAGATACCGGTGCCCGAAAACTGTTTTTT. V gene TRBV27 combines with J gene TRBJ1-4; D uncertain. Germline V gives CDR1 MNHEY, CDR2 SMNVEV (reference sequence). The V gene lost 6 bases and the J gene lost 10 bases, with 18 bases spanning the gap. This CDR3 is built from 14 residues.

In this sample, this clonotype turned up a few times. The chain uses TRBV20-1 and TRBJ1-6; D gene unclear. The CDR3 sequence is 13 residues long. Germline values: CDR1 DFQATT, CDR2 SNEGSKA (reference sequence). The germline V and J ends were trimmed by 4 bases and 7 bases, with 11 bases remaining between them. The DNA for the CDR3 is TGCAGTGCTAATCCGGGGTCGAATTCACCCCTCCACTTT. Its protein product is CSANPGSNSPLHF.

This chain connects TRBV19 to TRBJ2-1, with 7 positions matching TRBD1. Germline CDR1 is LNHDA and CDR2 is SQIVND (reference sequence). Germline trimming cut 3 bases from V and 9 bases from J; bases unmatched to any gene: 8. The CDR3 has 14 residues. CDR3: CASSIQAYRGEQFF. The CDR3 DNA follows: TGTGCCAGTAGTATTCAGGCTTACAGGGGTGAGCAGTTCTTC.

The V and J genes are TRBV18 and TRBJ1-2, with D tentatively TRBD1 (5 bases). This CDR3 region has 15 residues. Deletions cut 2 bases from V and 3 bases from J, with 13 bases between. CDR1 and CDR2 from the germline V gene are KGHSH and LQKENI. DNA for the CDR3: TGTGCCAGCTCACCATTGGATCAGGGTGACTATGGCTACACCTTC. Encoded protein: CASSPLDQGDYGYTF.

The chain is built from TRBV6-5 and TRBJ2-7; D not resolved. V was clipped by 3 bases and J by 1 base, with 10 bases between them. The CDR3 is 14 residues long. Germline V CDR1 and CDR2: MNHEY, SVGAGI. CDR3 in DNA: TGTGCCAGCAGTTATGGGCAGACGTCCTACGAGCAGTACTTC. This gives the protein CASSYGQTSYEQYF.

The CDR3 sequence: CASSELGYSNQPQHF. The CDR3 DNA sequence: TGCGCCAGCAGTGAGTTAGGGTATAGCAATCAGCCCCAGCATTTT. The V call is TRBV10-2, the J call TRBJ1-5; D uncertain. CDR3 length: 15 residues. Germline loops: CDR1 WSHSY, CDR2 SAAADI. Trimming pared 1 base from V and 0 bases from J, leaving 7 bases between.

This clonotype was found a few times. This rearrangement joins TRBV20-1 to TRBJ2-5; D is perhaps TRBD1 (6 bases). The CDR3 runs 13 residues. Germline-derived CDR1 and CDR2 are DFQATT and SNEGSKA (reference sequence). V gave up 1 base and J gave up 3 bases, with 9 bases separating them. CDR3 sequence reads: CSARAGQKETQYF. As DNA, the CDR3 is TGCAGTGCTAGAGCCGGACAGAAAGAGACCCAGTACTTC.

In DNA, the CDR3 is TGTGCCAGCAGCGTAGGGACTAGCGGGAGTAAGACCCAGTACTTC. This encodes CASSVGTSGSKTQYF. The chain has TRBV7-2 and TRBJ2-5, with 14 bases fitting TRBD2. CDR3 size: 15 residues. Per germline, CDR1 SGHTA and CDR2 FQGNSA. Losses at the gene ends were 5 bases for V and 6 bases for J; bases not matched to a gene: 5.

This clonotype showed up just once. Possible read error: a much larger clone is one base away. V usage is TRBV7-2 and J usage is TRBJ2-4; TRBD1 agrees at 7 bases. Germline CDR1 is SGHTA and CDR2 is FQGNSA. There are 13 residues in the CDR3. This CDR3 is CAGSYRGQNIQYF. In nucleotides, the CDR3 is TGTGCCGGCAGCTACAGGGGCCAAAACATTCAGTACTTC. Drawing the rest from reference TRBV7-2 and TRBJ2-4, the complete variable domain is GAGVSQSPSNKVTEKGKDVELRCDPISGHTALYWYRQSLGQGLEFLIYFQGNSAPDKSGLPSDRFSAERTGGSVSTLTIQRTQQEDSAVYLCAGSYRGQNIQYFGAGTRLSVL.

The chain links TRBV30 to TRBJ2-7, with 12 bases matching TRBD1. This CDR3 contains 14 residues. CDR1 is GTSNPN, CDR2 SVGIG, per germline (reference sequence). V shed 2 bases, J shed 4 bases, and the junction held 3 bases outside the gene matches. CDR3 bases: TGTGCCTGGAGTTGGGACAGGGGGCAGTACGAGCAGTACTTC. Amino acids: CAWSWDRGQYEQYF.

This chain joins TRBV20-1 and TRBJ1-2, with 8 positions matching TRBD1. Germline V gene sequence: CDR1 DFQATT, CDR2 SNEGSKA (reference sequence). Trimming took 6 bases from V and 8 from J; bases not matched to a gene: 14. The CDR3 extends over 14 amino acids. This CDR3 reads CSARMTGAGGGYTF. The CDR3 nucleotides are TGCAGTGCGCGAATGACAGGGGCAGGAGGCGGCTACACCTTC.

The genes are TRBV6-5 and TRBJ1-2; TRBD1 matches 8 bases. This CDR3 is built from 15 residues. V trimming: 4 bases; J trimming: 4 bases; junction bases outside the gene matches: 8. Looked up from germline, CDR1 is MNHEY and CDR2 is SVGAGI. CDR3 protein: CASSFRTGRAYGYTF. CDR3 DNA: TGTGCCAGCAGTTTCCGGACAGGGAGAGCCTATGGCTACACCTTC.

The gene calls are TRBV20-1 and TRBJ1-6, with 9 positions matching TRBD1. V was clipped by 2 bases and J by 8 bases; unmatched bases: 4. The CDR3 has 14 amino acids. Looked up from germline, CDR1 is DFQATT and CDR2 is SNEGSKA (reference sequence). CDR3 region: CSARRDRVHSPLHF. The DNA for the CDR3 is TGCAGTGCTAGACGGGACAGGGTACATTCACCCCTCCACTTT.

The chain has TRBV28 and TRBJ1-5; TRBD1 matches 11 bases. CDR1 is MDHEN and CDR2 is SYDVKM in the germline V gene. This CDR3 has 18 amino acids. Germline trimming cut 4 bases from V and 1 base from J; bases unmatched to any gene: 9. The CDR3 DNA is TGTGCCAGCAGTTCGGCCGGGACAGGGGGAGTGAGCAATCAGCCCCAGCATTTT. Amino acids: CASSSAGTGGVSNQPQHF.

This rearrangement joins TRBV30 to TRBJ1-5; D call uncertain. Trimming removed 2 bases at V and 0 bases at J, with 8 bases between. CDR3 size: 14 residues. Germline V gives CDR1 GTSNPN, CDR2 SVGIG (reference sequence). The CDR3 reads CAWSSGLSNQPQHF. CDR3 bases: TGTGCCTGGAGTTCTGGTCTTAGCAATCAGCCCCAGCATTTT.

This clonotype was counted once. The chain has TRBV12-3 or TRBV12-4 and TRBJ1-2; no definite D call. Trimming shortened V by 3 bases and J by 5 bases, and 10 bases separated the two germline ends. The CDR3 length is 13 residues. The CDR3 DNA reads as TGTGCCAGCAGTTTTGTGAGGGATTATGGCTACACCTTC. Translated: CASSFVRDYGYTF.